What follows are 12 T cell receptor beta chains derived from one specimen sequenced in a study of T-cell memory formation after mild COVID-19 (dated by TCRdb to the early 2020s). Preparation of the library involved 5' RACE. TCRdb records Illumina NovaSeq 6000 as the sequencer. TCRdb redid the processing of the public reads, applying fastp at Q25 and MiXCR, and retained in-frame beta chains. Each CDR3 protein appears once, grouped with its most common genes and DNA. This sample comprises approximately 350,000 distinct CDR3 sequences, around 28% of them detected only once. The ten largest make up roughly 13% of the sample. Source material: PBMCs or a T cell subset sorted from them (not recorded which). These receptors were taken from an adult woman who had mild COVID-19 (a few samples of this study predate the infection). The sample titles of this study are shuffled in the database, so cell type and time point are left out; the donor was told from shared clones.

This sequence joins TRBV7-9 and TRBJ2-7; D not resolved. In germline, CDR1 is SEHNR, CDR2 FQNEAQ (reference sequence). The germline V and J ends were trimmed by 11 bases and 5 bases, with 19 bases remaining between them. CDR3 size: 13 residues. CDR3 sequence reads: CALPGPSPHEQYF. For the CDR3, the DNA is TGTGCCCTACCGGGTCCGAGCCCCCACGAGCAGTACTTC.

This clonotype was found a few times. V is TRBV9 and J is TRBJ2-3; D is perhaps TRBD1 (5 bases). V was pared by 4 bases and J by 0 bases, with 21 bases between. This CDR3 comprises 18 residues. The V gene's germline CDR1 is SGDLS and CDR2 YYNGEE. The CDR3 reads CASSLDVTGVSSTDTQYF. As DNA, the CDR3 is TGTGCCAGCAGCCTCGACGTTACAGGTGTGAGTAGCACAGATACGCAGTATTTT.

The rearrangement links TRBV4-1 to TRBJ2-1; TRBD1 matches 10 bases. The germline V gene encodes CDR1 MGHRA and CDR2 YSYEKL. This CDR3 is 17 amino acids long. V was pared by 3 bases and J by 3 bases, with 8 bases of the junction left unmatched. CDR3 loop: CASSQDTGTGVYNEQFF. CDR3 nucleotide sequence: TGCGCCAGCAGCCAGGACACTGGGACAGGGGTCTACAATGAGCAGTTCTTC.

V usage is TRBV3-1 and J usage is TRBJ2-1; TRBD2 might be the D (7 bases). From germline, CDR1 is LGHDT and CDR2 YNNKEL (reference sequence). There are 16 residues in the CDR3. Trimming removed 3 bases at V and 2 bases at J, with 14 bases between. CDR3 DNA: TGTGCCAGCAGCCACCCTAAGGGGGGGGCCTACAATGAGCAGTTCTTC. Residues: CASSHPKGGAYNEQFF.

The sample holds a few counts of this clonotype. This chain uses TRBV5-1 with TRBJ1-3, with D unclear. V was pared by 0 bases and J by 1 base, with 14 bases between. The CDR3 is 17 amino acids. The germline V gene encodes CDR1 SGHRS and CDR2 YFSETQ. The CDR3 bases are TGCGCCAGCAGCTTGGCCGGAGGGTCGCAGTCTGGAAACACCATATATTTT. It is translated as CASSLAGGSQSGNTIYF.

This clonotype appeared a few times. The rearrangement links TRBV12-3 or TRBV12-4 to TRBJ1-5, with unresolved D. The CDR3 consists of 16 residues. The V and J ends lost 4 bases and 0 bases respectively, with 13 bases between them. The CDR3 nucleotides are TGTGCCAGCAGTTACGGCCGGAGCCATAGCAATCAGCCCCAGCATTTT. The encoded protein is CASSYGRSHSNQPQHF.

This clonotype was recorded many times. V is TRBV7-2 and J is TRBJ2-2; 13 bases match TRBD2. CDR1 is SGHTA and CDR2 is FQGNSA in the germline V gene. This CDR3 is 17 amino acids long. The V gene end was trimmed by 5 bases and the J gene end by 4 bases; junction bases not matched to a gene: 7. DNA for the CDR3: TGTGCCAGCAGCCCGACTAGCGGGGGGTCTCTCACCGGGGAGCTGTTTTTT. Its translation: CASSPTSGGSLTGELFF. The entire variable domain, with the rest obtained from reference TRBV7-2 and TRBJ2-2, is as follows: GAGVSQSPSNKVTEKGKDVELRCDPISGHTALYWYRQSLGQGLEFLIYFQGNSAPDKSGLPSDRFSAERTGGSVSTLTIQRTQQEDSAVYLCASSPTSGGSLTGELFFGEGSRLTVL.

The V and J genes are TRBV7-7 and TRBJ2-2, with D unresolved. Germline V lookup: CDR1 SSHAT, CDR2 FNYEAQ (reference sequence). V was shortened by 1 base and J by 5 bases, with 8 bases between the two germline ends. CDR3 size: 14 residues. The chain's CDR3 is CASSLGLATGELFF. The CDR3 region has the DNA TGTGCCAGCAGCTTAGGTCTGGCAACCGGGGAGCTGTTTTTT. The full variable domain, in which reference TRBV7-7 and TRBJ2-2 provide the parts outside the CDR3, is GAGVSQSPRYKVTKRGQDVTLRCDPISSHATLYWYQQALGQGPEFLTYFNYEAQPDKSGLPSDRFSAERPEGSISTLTIQRTEQRDSAMYRCASSLGLATGELFFGEGSRLTVL.

This rearrangement joins TRBV18 to TRBJ1-2, with 8 bases aligning to TRBD1. This CDR3 is built from 15 residues. J was trimmed by 8 bases and V by 1 base; bases with no gene match: 9. Germline-derived CDR1 and CDR2 are KGHSH and LQKENI. The CDR3 DNA sequence: TGTGCCAGCTCACCACGGACAGGGTCCGGGGGGGGCTACACCTTC. Its translation: CASSPRTGSGGGYTF.

This clonotype appeared many times. The V call is TRBV7-9, the J call TRBJ2-1; a possible D gene is TRBD2 (5 bases). The CDR3 has 14 residues. The germline V gene has CDR1 SEHNR and CDR2 FQNEAQ (reference sequence). Trimming removed 5 bases at V and 3 bases at J, with 11 bases between. CDR3 in DNA: TGTGCCAGCAGCCGAGCGGAGCTCTACAATGAGCAGTTCTTC. Protein sequence: CASSRAELYNEQFF.

This clonotype has ten or more counts. The J gene is TRBJ2-7, the V gene TRBV5-5; no firm D call. The germline V gene encodes CDR1 SGHKS and CDR2 YYEKEE (reference sequence). CDR3 size: 14 residues. Trimming removed 3 bases at V and 2 bases at J, with 12 bases between. CDR3 sequence reads: CASSWVAAAYEQYF. In DNA form, the CDR3 reads TGTGCCAGCAGCTGGGTTGCGGCAGCCTACGAGCAGTACTTC.

The J gene is TRBJ1-2, the V gene TRBV7-8, with TRBD1 identical over 8 bases. V was clipped by 1 base and J by 5 bases; unmatched bases: 3. This CDR3 spans 14 amino acids. The germline CDR1 and CDR2 sequences are SGHVS and FQNEAQ. CDR3 sequence reads: CASSLDRGWYGYTF. The CDR3 DNA is TGTGCCAGCAGCTTAGACAGGGGGTGGTATGGCTACACCTTC.